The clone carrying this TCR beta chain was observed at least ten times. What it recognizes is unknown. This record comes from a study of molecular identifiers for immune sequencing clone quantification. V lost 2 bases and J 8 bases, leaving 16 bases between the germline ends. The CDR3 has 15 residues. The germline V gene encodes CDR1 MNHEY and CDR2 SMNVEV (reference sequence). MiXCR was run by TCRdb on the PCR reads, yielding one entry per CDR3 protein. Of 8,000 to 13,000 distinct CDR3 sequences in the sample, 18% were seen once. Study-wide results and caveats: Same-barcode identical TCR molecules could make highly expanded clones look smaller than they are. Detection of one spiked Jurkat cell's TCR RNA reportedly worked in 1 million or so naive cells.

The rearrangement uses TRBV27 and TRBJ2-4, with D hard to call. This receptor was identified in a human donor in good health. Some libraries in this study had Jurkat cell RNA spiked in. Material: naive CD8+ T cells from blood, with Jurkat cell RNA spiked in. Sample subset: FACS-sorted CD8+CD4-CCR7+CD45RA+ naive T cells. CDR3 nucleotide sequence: TGTGCCAGCAGTTTAGACGGACGCCTGATTGACATTCAGTACTTC. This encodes CASSLDGRLIDIQYF.